The 28 T cell receptor beta chains below come from one sample, sequenced in a study of blood T cell repertoires in COVID-19. Only in-frame clones appear in the TCRdb table, and some are missing; sequencing was by immunoSEQ multiplex PCR. The sample lists some 76,000 clones, about nine tenths occurring once. Sequencing was performed on peripheral blood. The receptors originated from a woman between 18 and 29 years old with acute or convalescent COVID-19.

The rearrangement uses TRBV11-2 and TRBJ1-2; D is undetermined. V lost 3 bases, J lost 2 bases, and 7 bases lay in between. The CDR3 is 13 residues long. Germline lookup yields CDR1 SGHAT and CDR2 FQNNGV. The CDR3 DNA follows: TGTGCCAGCAGCTTCGGCGGCAACTATGGCTACACCTTC. Protein product: CASSFGGNYGYTF.

The chain uses TRBV6-5 and TRBJ1-1, with a possible D match to TRBD1 (6 bases). V dropped 6 bases and J dropped 1 base, with 9 bases sitting between them. This CDR3 has 13 amino acids. CDR1 and CDR2 (germline): MNHEY, SVGAGI. CDR3: CASRQGQNTEAFF. Written as DNA, the CDR3 is TGTGCCAGCAGACAGGGCCAGAACACTGAAGCTTTCTTT.

The chain joins TRBV6-6 to TRBJ2-7; 7 nucleotides align to TRBD2. Germline-derived CDR1 and CDR2 are MNHNY and SVGAGI (reference sequence). The CDR3 has 13 residues. Losses at the gene ends were 6 bases for V and 3 bases for J; bases not matched to a gene: 5. CDR3 region: CASRSPGGYEQYF. The CDR3 DNA is TGTGCCAGCAGGTCCCCGGGGGGCTACGAGCAGTACTTC.

This sequence joins TRBV19 and TRBJ1-1; 7 positions match TRBD1. Germline V gene sequence: CDR1 LNHDA, CDR2 SQIVND (reference sequence). This CDR3 is built from 14 residues. The J segment lost 6 bases and the V segment lost 7 bases, leaving 11 bases of the junction unmatched. CDR3 nucleotides: TGTGCCAGTAACAACAGGGGCGGCTTGGCTGAAGCTTTCTTT. Translating gives CASNNRGGLAEAFF.

The chain recombines TRBV4-1 with TRBJ2-7; D not resolved. The CDR3 has 13 residues. Trimming removed 2 bases from V and 8 bases from J, with 13 bases in between. From germline, CDR1 is MGHRA and CDR2 YSYEKL. CDR3 nucleotides: TGCGCCAGCAGCCAACTTCCGCAGTTGAAGCAGTACTTC. This encodes CASSQLPQLKQYF.

V usage is TRBV19 and J usage is TRBJ1-6; no firm D call. This CDR3 spans 14 amino acids. With 5 bases removed from V and 14 bases from J, the gap between germline ends came to 19 bases. Germline loops: CDR1 LNHDA, CDR2 SQIVND (reference sequence). The CDR3 DNA reads TGTGCCAGTAGTCCGCAGGCACGACCCGCTACCCTCCACTTT. Its translation is CASSPQARPATLHF.

The chain combines TRBV9 with TRBJ2-2; 7 bases fit TRBD1. V dropped 3 bases and J dropped 8; count of bases not matched to a gene: 7. The CDR3 sequence is 14 residues long. Germline CDR1 SGDLS, CDR2 YYNGEE. As DNA, the CDR3 is TGTGCCAGCAGCGCCCGACAGGGTTGGGGGGAGCTGTTTTTT. Translated, it gives CASSARQGWGELFF.

CDR3 DNA sequence: TGTGCCACCAGCAGGGACGGGACTCCTGAAGAGACCCAGTACTTC. Translating it yields CATSRDGTPEETQYF. The rearrangement links TRBV15 to TRBJ2-5, with a possible D match to TRBD2 (6 bases). Trimming left V 3 bases short and J 3 bases short, with 14 bases between. The CDR3 contains 15 residues. From germline, CDR1 is LNHNV and CDR2 YYDKDF (reference sequence).

The CDR3 region is CASSLNGGTSEAFF. In DNA form, the CDR3 reads TGTGCCAGCAGCCTCAACGGGGGGACTTCTGAAGCTTTCTTT. The chain is built from TRBV7-2 and TRBJ1-1; D may be TRBD1 (5 bases). This CDR3 is built from 14 residues. With 5 bases removed from V and 6 bases from J, the gap between germline ends came to 16 bases. The germline CDR1 and CDR2 sequences are SGHTA and FQGNSA.

V gene TRBV30 combines with J gene TRBJ1-6; TRBD1 matches 9 bases. The CDR3 is made up of 19 amino acids. Germline trimming cut 5 bases from V and 7 bases from J; bases unmatched to any gene: 21. Germline CDR1 and CDR2: GTSNPN and SVGIG (reference sequence). The chain's CDR3 is CAWRGPGQGSAFGNSPLHF. The CDR3 region has the DNA TGTGCCTGGCGCGGCCCGGGACAGGGATCGGCCTTTGGGAATTCACCCCTCCACTTT.

The V call is TRBV25-1, the J call TRBJ1-5; D gene unclear. Trimming removed 3 bases at V and 3 bases at J, with 9 bases between. CDR1 and CDR2 (germline): MGHDK, SYGVNS. The CDR3 is 14 residues long. The CDR3 sequence is CASSDYRYNQPQHF. The CDR3 DNA sequence: TGTGCCAGCAGTGACTACCGTTACAATCAGCCCCAGCATTTT.

This rearrangement joins TRBV5-1 to TRBJ1-6, with D tentatively TRBD1 (6 bases). Trimming cost V 5 bases and J 5 bases, with 14 bases left between them. CDR1 and CDR2 (germline): SGHRS, YFSETQ. CDR3 length: 15 residues. This CDR3 reads CASRGGTTDNSPLHF. The CDR3 DNA reads as TGCGCCAGCAGGGGGGGGACAACTGATAATTCACCCCTCCACTTT.

The chain recombines TRBV4-1 with TRBJ1-5, with TRBD1 matching over 7 bases. The CDR3 consists of 15 residues. Trimming cost V 0 bases and J 2 bases; bases outside gene matches: 1. Germline values: CDR1 MGHRA, CDR2 YSYEKL. As DNA, the CDR3 is TGCGCCAGCAGCCAAGACACAGGGGGCAATCAGCCCCAGCATTTT. Amino acid sequence: CASSQDTGGNQPQHF.

The genes are TRBV28 and TRBJ2-3; 7 bases align to TRBD2. V lost 1 base and J lost 10; bases outside the gene matches: 5. The CDR3 covers 13 residues. Germline-derived CDR1 and CDR2 are MDHEN and SYDVKM. The CDR3 bases are TGTGCCAGCAGTTTATACGGCGGGGGAGCGCAGTATTTT. This codes for CASSLYGGGAQYF.

The V gene is TRBV6-6, the J gene TRBJ1-3; possible D gene TRBD1, 6 bases. Germline V gene lookup returns CDR1 MNHNY and CDR2 SVGAGI (reference sequence). The V gene lost 6 bases and the J gene lost 4 bases, with 10 bases spanning the gap. The CDR3 length is 13 residues. The CDR3 reads CASRDGTGNTIYF. CDR3 DNA sequence: TGTGCCAGCAGAGACGGGACAGGAAACACCATATATTTT.

The V and J genes are TRBV7-2 and TRBJ1-4; 7 bases match TRBD1. The CDR3 covers 14 residues. Germline CDR1 SGHTA, CDR2 FQGNSA. V trimming: 2 bases; J trimming: 8 bases; junction bases outside the gene matches: 5. The CDR3 region is CASSLRTGEEKLFF. The CDR3 DNA follows: TGTGCCAGCAGCTTAAGAACAGGGGAAGAAAAACTGTTTTTT.

The gene calls are TRBV20-1 and TRBJ2-1; the match to TRBD2 covers 7 bases. The CDR3 spans 15 residues. V lost 3 bases and J lost 6; bases outside the gene matches: 11. Germline assignment: CDR1 DFQATT and CDR2 SNEGSKA (reference sequence). In DNA, the CDR3 is TGCAGTGCTAGTTTTTCGGCTAGCGGAGGCAATGAGCAGTTCTTC. Encoded protein: CSASFSASGGNEQFF.

This clone has a single count. This chain joins TRBV29-1 and TRBJ2-2; no clear D. Germline lookup yields CDR1 SQVTM and CDR2 ANQGSEA. CDR3 length equals 11 residues. V lost 7 bases and J lost 1, with 4 bases in between. CDR3 sequence: CSAGNTGELFF. The CDR3 DNA reads as TGCAGCGCCGGGAACACCGGGGAGCTGTTTTTT.

The V call is TRBV6-6, the J call TRBJ2-7; TRBD1 matches at 8 bases. CDR1 is MNHNY, CDR2 SVGAGI, per germline (reference sequence). V shed 6 bases and J 2 bases; nucleotides not matched to a gene: 9. The CDR3 has 15 residues. The CDR3 here is CASRLLRGPPYEQYF. Written as DNA, the CDR3 is TGTGCCAGCAGACTCCTCAGGGGGCCCCCCTACGAGCAGTACTTC.

This clone was seen a single time. The chain has TRBV14 and TRBJ2-1; TRBD1 agrees at 8 bases. The length of the CDR3 is 16 residues. Germline CDR1 SGHDN, CDR2 FVKESK. Germline trimming cut 0 bases from V and 3 bases from J; bases unmatched to any gene: 4. The CDR3 DNA sequence: TGTGCCAGCAGCCAAGACCCAGGGGGCCTCTACAATGAGCAGTTCTTC. Protein product: CASSQDPGGLYNEQFF.

V gene TRBV9 combines with J gene TRBJ2-2; 7 bases match TRBD1. Per the germline V gene, CDR1 is SGDLS and CDR2 is YYNGEE. Losses at the gene ends were 4 bases for V and 7 bases for J; bases not matched to a gene: 4. This CDR3 is 13 amino acids long. CDR3 sequence: CASSSTGYGELFF. CDR3 bases: TGTGCCAGCAGCTCGACAGGGTACGGGGAGCTGTTTTTT.

The chain uses TRBV2 and TRBJ2-1; 9 bases match TRBD2. CDR1 is SNHLY and CDR2 is FYNNEI in the germline V gene. This CDR3 contains 13 residues. V was pared by 7 bases and J by 2 bases, with 0 bases of the junction left unmatched. In nucleotides, the CDR3 is TGTGCCAGCACTAGCGGGGCCTACAATGAGCAGTTCTTC. Its translation is CASTSGAYNEQFF.

The V gene is TRBV6-5, the J gene TRBJ2-1; 8 nucleotides align to TRBD2. Germline trimming cut 8 bases from V and 6 bases from J; bases unmatched to any gene: 12. CDR3 length: 15 residues. Germline CDR1 and CDR2: MNHEY and SVGAGI. Here the CDR3 DNA reads TGTGCCAGCGCCCCCGGGACTAGTAAAGGCAATGAGCAGTTCTTC. Encoded protein: CASAPGTSKGNEQFF.

The gene calls are TRBV2 and TRBJ2-7; D may be TRBD2 (5 bases). CDR3 length: 14 amino acids. Germline-derived CDR1 and CDR2 are SNHLY and FYNNEI. The V end lost 5 bases, the J end lost 2 bases, and 13 bases lay between the germline ends. The CDR3 loop is CASSLRAGPYEQYF. The CDR3 coding sequence is TGTGCCAGCAGTCTGAGGGCAGGACCCTACGAGCAGTACTTC.

The V gene is TRBV28, the J gene TRBJ1-4; D might be TRBD1 (6 bases). Germline V lookup: CDR1 MDHEN, CDR2 SYDVKM. The CDR3 sequence is 15 residues long. The ends were cut back, 5 bases at V and 4 bases at J, with 14 bases in the middle. DNA for the CDR3: TGTGCCAGCAGTACTAACAGGGCGGGTAATGAAAAACTGTTTTTT. Translation gives CASSTNRAGNEKLFF.

The chain's CDR3 is CASSYGQSYGYTF. The CDR3 DNA follows: TGTGCCAGCAGTTACGGACAATCCTATGGCTACACCTTC. The V gene is TRBV6-2 or TRBV6-3, the J gene TRBJ1-2; possible D gene TRBD1, 5 bases. Trimming removed 2 bases at V and 4 bases at J, with 8 bases between. CDR3 length: 13 amino acids. The germline CDR1 and CDR2 sequences are MNHEY and SVGEGT.

Written as DNA, the CDR3 is TGTGCCAGTAGTCTCCGGGACAGGGGCCATGGCTACACCTTC. Translation: CASSLRDRGHGYTF. The chain combines TRBV19 with TRBJ1-2; 10 positions agree with TRBD1. The junction had 6 bases not matched to a gene; V was cut back by 5 bases and J by 6 bases. The CDR3 loop spans 14 amino acids. Germline V gene lookup returns CDR1 LNHDA and CDR2 SQIVND (reference sequence).

The chain couples TRBV18 to TRBJ1-3, with D uncertain. V lost 8 bases, J lost 0 bases, and 5 bases lay in between. This CDR3 comprises 12 residues. The V gene's germline CDR1 is KGHSH and CDR2 LQKENI. CDR3 nucleotide sequence: TGTGCCAGCCAAGCCTCTGGAAACACCATATATTTT. This encodes CASQASGNTIYF. The whole variable domain, remainder taken from reference TRBV18 and TRBJ1-3, is NAGVMQNPRHLVRRRGQEARLRCSPMKGHSHVYWYRQLPEEGLKFMVYLQKENIIDESGMPKERFSAEFPKEGPSILRIQQVVRGDSAAYFCASQASGNTIYFGEGSWLTVV.